Reported below is one T cell receptor beta chain. Its antigen remains unknown. Treg sorting used a CD4+CD25+CD127-/low gate. The CDR3 is made up of 13 amino acids. Trimming pared 8 bases from V and 3 bases from J, leaving 11 bases between. Germline CDR1 is SGHTA and CDR2 is FQGNSA. After constant-region reverse-primer amplification, full-length variable regions underwent semi-nested PCR with Nested Universal Primer A. TCRdb itself ran the 5' RACE reads through MiXCR, one entry per CDR3 protein. The sample shows approximately 50,000 distinct CDR3 sequences, around 24% of them seen only once. Study outcomes and limitations: Tumor memory CD4+ T cell TCR gene usage was found to cluster with blood and lymph node memory CD4+ cells and with lymph node naive CD4+ cells. Tumor-infiltrating Treg TCR alpha and beta sequences overlapped most with tumor naive CD4+ T cells, then blood naive.

The chain couples TRBV7-2 to TRBJ2-1, with a weak D call TRBD2 (5 bases). The TCR originated in a female donor with breast cancer. The source material was tumor-infiltrating Tregs sorted from the breast tumor. The CDR3 protein is CASGPRGYNEQFF. As DNA, the CDR3 is TGTGCCAGCGGCCCTCGGGGCTACAATGAGCAGTTCTTC.